The clone carrying this T cell receptor (beta chain) was seen many times. Libraries for TCR beta were made by quantitative 5'-RACE with molecular barcodes. TCRdb recomputed calls from the 5' RACE reads with MiXCR, one row per CDR3 protein. The sample holds 150,000 to 200,000 distinct CDR3 sequences; around a tenth are singletons and the top ten take 25% to 35%. The CDR3 covers 16 residues. Germline lookup yields CDR1 SGHAT and CDR2 FQNNGV. V was pared by 5 bases and J by 0 bases, with 8 bases of the junction left unmatched. This sample was included in a study of CD8 T cells in ankylosing spondylitis. Specimen: blood, either unsorted or a sorted T cell fraction (not recorded which). The chain recombines TRBV11-2 with TRBJ2-3, with 7 bases fitting TRBD1. The sequence derives from a male donor with ankylosing spondylitis or in good health (not recorded which). The DNA for the CDR3 is TGTGCCAGCAGCCTTGGGACAGACCCTAGCACAGATACGCAGTATTTT. This translates into CASSLGTDPSTDTQYF.